The clone carrying this T cell receptor beta chain was seen a handful of times. Its antigen is unknown. The entry originates in a study of early T cells in non-severe SARS-CoV-2 infection. As for the study in general: Whole-blood bulk RNA, unsorted, was sequenced, and chains were unpaired. General study points: Lookups in VDJdb leaned toward anti-spike CD8 responses and missed private and CD4 specificities.

Each cDNA molecule carried a unique molecular identifier. Using its own MiXCR run on the 5' RACE reads, TCRdb lists one record per CDR3 protein. The sample lists around 80,000 distinct CDR3 sequences, approximately 12% occurring once. CDR3 length: 14 residues. Germline CDR1 reads SNHLY; CDR2 reads FYNNEI. V was cut by 3 bases and J by 4 bases, with 12 bases left in between. Material for sequencing was whole blood. This clonotype originated in an adult who was a healthcare worker with PCR-confirmed SARS-CoV-2 infection or an uninfected control (not recorded which). V gene TRBV2 combines with J gene TRBJ1-1, with D possibly TRBD1 on 5 matching bases. The CDR3 is CASSDWGESTEAFF. The CDR3 DNA is TGTGCCAGCAGTGACTGGGGGGAAAGCACTGAAGCTTTCTTT.